A selection of T cell receptor beta chains follows, all from one sample in a study of PD-1 blockade in classical Hodgkin lymphoma. Libraries were prepared by immunoSEQ multiplex PCR; TCRdb keeps only in-frame clonotypes and omits some of them. Found here are under 110,000 clones, more than 85% of them singletons; the top ten hold 5.5% to 8.5%. Sequenced material: peripheral blood mononuclear cells (PBMCs), taken before the second cycle of nivolumab. These receptors originate from a human donor with classical Hodgkin lymphoma. The CDR3 runs from the conserved cysteine through the conserved F or W. Fields, in order: CDR3 DNA, CDR3 protein, V gene, D gene, CDR3 length, J gene, clone size. D genes are given only for firm matches. A clone size is listed for some rows: how often the clone was seen (once, few, many), or a class if it is expanded.

CDR3nt: TGTGCCAGCAGCAAACGGGGGGCGCGGGGCAAGGGGGAGACCCAGTACTTC; CDR3aa: CASSKRGARGKGETQYF; v_gene: TRBV5-8; d_gene: .; len: 17; j_gene: TRBJ2-5; abundance: .
CDR3nt: TGTGCCAGCAGTGAAGAGATCCGGGAGAGCTCCTACAATGAGCAGTTCTTC; CDR3aa: CASSEEIRESSYNEQFF; v_gene: TRBV2; d_gene: .; len: 17; j_gene: TRBJ2-1; abundance: .
CDR3nt: TGTGCCAGCAGTGAGGTTCAGGCGGAGAATTCACCCCTCCACTTT; CDR3aa: CASSEVQAENSPLHF; v_gene: TRBV6-1; d_gene: .; len: 15; j_gene: TRBJ1-6; abundance: once
CDR3nt: TGTGCCAGCAGCTTAACAGAGCCAGATACGCAGTATTTT; CDR3aa: CASSLTEPDTQYF; v_gene: TRBV7-3; d_gene: .; len: 13; j_gene: TRBJ2-3; abundance: .
CDR3nt: TGTGCCAGTAGTAACGTTCGGAACAGGGGCTATGGCTACACCTTC; CDR3aa: CASSNVRNRGYGYTF; v_gene: TRBV19; d_gene: TRBD1; len: 15; j_gene: TRBJ1-2; abundance: .
CDR3nt: TGTGCCAGCAGTACCTGGGCCAATGAGCAGTTCTTC; CDR3aa: CASSTWANEQFF; v_gene: TRBV2; d_gene: .; len: 12; j_gene: TRBJ2-1; abundance: .
CDR3nt: TGTGCCAGCAGGGGTTCTGGAAACACCATATATTTT; CDR3aa: CASRGSGNTIYF; v_gene: TRBV11-2; d_gene: .; len: 12; j_gene: TRBJ1-3; abundance: .
CDR3nt: TGTGCCAGCAGCTTAGGAGCTCAGATTTATGGCTACACCTTC; CDR3aa: CASSLGAQIYGYTF; v_gene: TRBV7-6; d_gene: .; len: 14; j_gene: TRBJ1-2; abundance: .
CDR3nt: TGTGCCAGCAGTGACTCGAGTTGGGGGCCGAATGAAAAACTGTTTTTT; CDR3aa: CASSDSSWGPNEKLFF; v_gene: TRBV6-4; d_gene: .; len: 16; j_gene: TRBJ1-4; abundance: .
CDR3nt: TGTGCCAGCAGGAGACTTAGCTCCTACAATGAGCAGTTCTTC; CDR3aa: CASRRLSSYNEQFF; v_gene: TRBV6-5; d_gene: .; len: 14; j_gene: TRBJ2-1; abundance: .
CDR3nt: TGTGCCAGCAGTTTCCAACAGTTTGATCAGCCCCAGCATTTT; CDR3aa: CASSFQQFDQPQHF; v_gene: TRBV28; d_gene: .; len: 14; j_gene: TRBJ1-5; abundance: .
CDR3nt: TGTGCCAGCAGCCATTCTGGGACAGGGAGGTCTGAAGCTTTCTTT; CDR3aa: CASSHSGTGRSEAFF; v_gene: TRBV5-5; d_gene: TRBD1; len: 15; j_gene: TRBJ1-1; abundance: .
CDR3nt: TGTGCCAGCAGCCTCGGGACAGGGCCCTACGAGCAGTACTTC; CDR3aa: CASSLGTGPYEQYF; v_gene: TRBV16; d_gene: TRBD1; len: 14; j_gene: TRBJ2-7; abundance: .
CDR3nt: TGTGCCAGCAGGTTCAGGGGTTCTAGCACAGATACGCAGTATTTT; CDR3aa: CASRFRGSSTDTQYF; v_gene: TRBV7-3; d_gene: .; len: 15; j_gene: TRBJ2-3; abundance: .
CDR3nt: TGTGCCATCAGCGAGACAGTCAGCAATCAGCCCCAGCATTTT; CDR3aa: CAISETVSNQPQHF; v_gene: TRBV10-3; d_gene: .; len: 14; j_gene: TRBJ1-5; abundance: .
CDR3nt: TGCGCCAGCAGTGATGACAGGGGGCGCTCCGATGAGCAGTTCTTC; CDR3aa: CASSDDRGRSDEQFF; v_gene: TRBV10-1; d_gene: TRBD1; len: 15; j_gene: TRBJ2-1; abundance: once